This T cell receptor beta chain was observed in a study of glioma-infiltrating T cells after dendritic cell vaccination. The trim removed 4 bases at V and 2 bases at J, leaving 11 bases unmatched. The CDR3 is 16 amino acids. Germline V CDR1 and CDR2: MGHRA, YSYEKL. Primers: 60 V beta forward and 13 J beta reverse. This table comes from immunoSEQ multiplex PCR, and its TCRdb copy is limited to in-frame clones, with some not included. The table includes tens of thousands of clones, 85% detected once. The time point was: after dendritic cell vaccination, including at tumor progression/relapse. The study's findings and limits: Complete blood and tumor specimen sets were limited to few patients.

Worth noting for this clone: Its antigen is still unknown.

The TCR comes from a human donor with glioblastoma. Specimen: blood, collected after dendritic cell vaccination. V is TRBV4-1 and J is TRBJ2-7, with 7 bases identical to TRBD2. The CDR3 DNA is TGCGCCAGCAGCCTAATTTGGCTAGCGGAGACCTACGAGCAGTACTTC. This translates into CASSLIWLAETYEQYF.